A selection of T cell receptor beta chains follows, all from one sample in a study of T-cell memory formation after mild COVID-19. TCRdb fed the 5' RACE reads into MiXCR, producing one record per CDR3 protein. The sample has 200,000 to 250,000 distinct CDR3 sequences; roughly 9.4% are singletons. The sample taken for sequencing was PBMCs or a T cell subset sorted from them (not recorded which). The receptors derive from a young man who had mild COVID-19 (a few samples of this study predate the infection). Cell type and time point are not known. The CDR3 runs from the conserved cysteine through the conserved F or W. The order of the fields is CDR3 DNA, CDR3 protein, D gene, J gene, clone size, V gene. D genes are given only for firm matches. Size values are once, few and many counts, or a class for expanded clones, and some rows have none.

TGTGCCAGCAGCCAAGGTGATAGCGGCGGGACCCAGTACTTC | CASSQGDSGGTQYF | NA | TRBJ2-5 | few | TRBV4-2
TGCGCCAGCAGCCCGGACAGGGACAGATCTGGGGCCAACGTCCTGACTTTC | CASSPDRDRSGANVLTF | TRBD1 | TRBJ2-6 | few | TRBV4-1
TGTGCCAGCAGCTGGGCTAACTATGGCTACACCTTC | CASSWANYGYTF | NA | TRBJ1-2 | few | TRBV11-2
TGTGCCAGCAGCTTAGCCCCCGGGACAGGGTTCGGGGAGCTGTTTTTT | CASSLAPGTGFGELFF | TRBD1 | TRBJ2-2 | few | TRBV11-3
TGCGCCAGCAGTCCCGGGGCTACAGGGGGAGAGACCCAGTACTTC | CASSPGATGGETQYF | TRBD1 | TRBJ2-5 | NA | TRBV5-1
TGCAGTGCTAGAGATCCGGGACAGGGTACAGATACGCAGTATTTT | CSARDPGQGTDTQYF | TRBD1 | TRBJ2-3 | few | TRBV20-1
TGTGCCAGCAGCGACGAGTCTAGCACAGATACGCAGTATTTT | CASSDESSTDTQYF | NA | TRBJ2-3 | few | TRBV9
TGTGCCAGCAGCCGGGACAGGGGGTCCTACGAGCAGTACTTC | CASSRDRGSYEQYF | TRBD1 | TRBJ2-7 | NA | TRBV5-6
TGCGCCAGCAGCGGTGGACCGGGCATCATGAACACTGAAGCTTTCTTT | CASSGGPGIMNTEAFF | NA | TRBJ1-1 | few | TRBV5-1
TGTGCCAGCAGTTTATGGGCAGGAGGCGGCTTGCTGGACGAGCAGTACTTC | CASSLWAGGGLLDEQYF | NA | TRBJ2-7 | few | TRBV28
TGCGCCAGCACTACCGGGACAGGGGGTTGGTTGAACACTGAAGCTTTCTTT | CASTTGTGGWLNTEAFF | TRBD1 | TRBJ1-1 | NA | TRBV5-1
TGTGCCAGTAAGGCAGGGGTAACTGAAGCTTTCTTT | CASKAGVTEAFF | NA | TRBJ1-1 | NA | TRBV19
TGTGCCAGCAGCCAACGGGGGGGGATCGGAACTAATGAAAAACTGTTTTTT | CASSQRGGIGTNEKLFF | NA | TRBJ1-4 | few | TRBV7-9
TGTGCCGGCCTCGGTGAGGGCGGGGAGCTGTTTTTT | CAGLGEGGELFF | NA | TRBJ2-2 | few | TRBV11-2
TGTGCCAGAGAGACAGGGACCAGTTATGGCTACACCTTC | CARETGTSYGYTF | TRBD1 | TRBJ1-2 | few | TRBV2
TGTGCCAGCAGCAATACGTGGGGTGAGGGGACCCAGTACTTC | CASSNTWGEGTQYF | NA | TRBJ2-5 | NA | TRBV11-2
TGTGCCAGCTCACCACCGGACGGGGTCGACACCTTC | CASSPPDGVDTF | NA | TRBJ1-2 | NA | TRBV18
TGTGCCAGCAGCTTAGTAGGCGGGGCGCGAGAGCAGTACTTC | CASSLVGGAREQYF | NA | TRBJ2-7 | NA | TRBV7-2
TGCGCCAGCAGCCAAGATCAGGGGGGCAATGAGCAGTTCTTC | CASSQDQGGNEQFF | NA | TRBJ2-1 | NA | TRBV4-1
TGCGCCAGCAGCCACCTGGGACAGGGGATGAACGAGCAGTACTTC | CASSHLGQGMNEQYF | TRBD1 | TRBJ2-7 | NA | TRBV4-3
TGCGCCAGCAGACGGACAGGGGACTCTGGGGCCAACGTCCTGACTTTC | CASRRTGDSGANVLTF | TRBD1 | TRBJ2-6 | NA | TRBV5-1
TGTGCCAGCTCACAGTTTTCCGGAGACTATGGCTACACCTTC | CASSQFSGDYGYTF | NA | TRBJ1-2 | NA | TRBV18
TGTGCCAGCAGCTACACGGAAGCCAAAAACATTCAGTACTTC | CASSYTEAKNIQYF | NA | TRBJ2-4 | few | TRBV7-8
TGTGCCAGCAGCTTGGATCCGGGACAAAAAACAGATACGCAGTATTTT | CASSLDPGQKTDTQYF | NA | TRBJ2-3 | few | TRBV7-2
TGTGCCAGCAGCGAGGGGGGGAGTGGCTACACCTTC | CASSEGGSGYTF | NA | TRBJ1-2 | many | TRBV7-3
TGCGCCAGCAGCTCCCTGAATAGCGGGGGGAAAGAGACCCAGTACTTC | CASSSLNSGGKETQYF | TRBD2 | TRBJ2-5 | NA | TRBV5-1
TGCGCCAGCAGCTTTGGCCTGAGGACCGGGGAGCTGTTTTTT | CASSFGLRTGELFF | NA | TRBJ2-2 | NA | TRBV5-1
TGTGCCAGCAGCCAAGGGTGGACAGGGGAAGGCTACACCTTC | CASSQGWTGEGYTF | TRBD1 | TRBJ1-2 | NA | TRBV3-1
TGTGCCAGCAGTGGGGGCCCGACAGTAAACTATGGCTACACCTTC | CASSGGPTVNYGYTF | NA | TRBJ1-2 | NA | TRBV12-3/TRBV12-4
TGTGCCTGGAGCGCGCACAGGAATCAGCCCCAGCATTTT | CAWSAHRNQPQHF | NA | TRBJ1-5 | few | TRBV30
TGTGCCAGCAGCTTAACGTTGACAGGGGGTGCGGATACGCAGTATTTT | CASSLTLTGGADTQYF | TRBD1 | TRBJ2-3 | many | TRBV7-3
TGCGCCAGCAGCCAGACGACAGGGGAGACTGAAGCTTTCTTT | CASSQTTGETEAFF | TRBD1 | TRBJ1-1 | few | TRBV4-3
TGTGCCAGCACGACAGGGGTTTGGAATGAGCAGTTCTTC | CASTTGVWNEQFF | TRBD1 | TRBJ2-1 | NA | TRBV2
TGTGCCAGCAGCTCCGACAGGGGCGATTCACCCCTCCACTTT | CASSSDRGDSPLHF | TRBD1 | TRBJ1-6 | many | TRBV7-9
TGTGCCAGTGCCCTAGCGGGGGTCCAAGAGACCCAGTACTTC | CASALAGVQETQYF | TRBD2 | TRBJ2-5 | NA | TRBV7-9
TGTGCCAGCTCACCCCCGACGGGGGGCTACGAGCAGTACTTC | CASSPPTGGYEQYF | TRBD2 | TRBJ2-7 | few | TRBV18
TGTGCCATCAGTGTCGTGGGACTAGAAGGGCAGTATTTT | CAISVVGLEGQYF | TRBD2 | TRBJ2-3 | few | TRBV10-3
TGTGCCAGCAGCTTAAGTACCCATGGCACAGATACGCAGTATTTT | CASSLSTHGTDTQYF | NA | TRBJ2-3 | NA | TRBV7-7
TGTGCCAGCAGTGCCAACTTTCAGGGACCCGGGGAGCTGTTTTTT | CASSANFQGPGELFF | NA | TRBJ2-2 | NA | TRBV6-1
TGTGCCAGCAGCGAACAGGGAGGGCCAAATGAGCAGTTCTTC | CASSEQGGPNEQFF | NA | TRBJ2-1 | few | TRBV7-9
TGTGCCAGCAGCGCGGGGGGTCAAGAGACCCAGTACTTC | CASSAGGQETQYF | TRBD2 | TRBJ2-5 | NA | TRBV7-3
TGCGCCAGCAGCTTGGCTTTTGAGAAGGCAGCCAAAAACATTCAGTACTTC | CASSLAFEKAAKNIQYF | NA | TRBJ2-4 | medium-sized | TRBV5-1
TGTGCCAGCAGCTTACGACCTTTGCGGGGGGCCTCTGGGGCCAACGTCCTGACTTTC | CASSLRPLRGASGANVLTF | TRBD2 | TRBJ2-6 | NA | TRBV7-3
TGTGCCTGGAGTGTAACCGAAGAGACCCAGTACTTC | CAWSVTEETQYF | NA | TRBJ2-5 | many | TRBV30
TGCAGTGCTCTAACTAGAGGCACCAATGAGCAGTTCTTC | CSALTRGTNEQFF | NA | TRBJ2-1 | NA | TRBV20-1
TGTGCCAGCAGCTTAGGGGGGGCCGGGGAGACCCAGTACTTC | CASSLGGAGETQYF | NA | TRBJ2-5 | few | TRBV7-2
TGCAGTGCTAGAGCCGACAGGAACACTGAAGCTTTCTTT | CSARADRNTEAFF | NA | TRBJ1-1 | few | TRBV20-1